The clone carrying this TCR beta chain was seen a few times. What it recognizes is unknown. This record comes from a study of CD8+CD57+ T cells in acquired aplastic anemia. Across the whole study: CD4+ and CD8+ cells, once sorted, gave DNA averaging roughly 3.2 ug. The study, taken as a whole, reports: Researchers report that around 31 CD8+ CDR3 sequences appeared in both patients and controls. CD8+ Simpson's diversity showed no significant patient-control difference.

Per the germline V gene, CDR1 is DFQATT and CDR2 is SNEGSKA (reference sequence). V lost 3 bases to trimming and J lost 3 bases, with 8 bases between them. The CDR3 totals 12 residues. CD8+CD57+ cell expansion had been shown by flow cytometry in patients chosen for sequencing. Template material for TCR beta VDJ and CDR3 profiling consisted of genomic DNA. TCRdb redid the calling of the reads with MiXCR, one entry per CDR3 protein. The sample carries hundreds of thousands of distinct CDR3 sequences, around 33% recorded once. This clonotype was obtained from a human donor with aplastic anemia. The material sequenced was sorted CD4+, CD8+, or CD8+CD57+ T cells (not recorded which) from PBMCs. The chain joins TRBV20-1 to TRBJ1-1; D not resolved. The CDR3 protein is CSARRVDTEAFF. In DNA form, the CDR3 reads TGCAGTGCTAGGAGGGTTGACACTGAAGCTTTCTTT.